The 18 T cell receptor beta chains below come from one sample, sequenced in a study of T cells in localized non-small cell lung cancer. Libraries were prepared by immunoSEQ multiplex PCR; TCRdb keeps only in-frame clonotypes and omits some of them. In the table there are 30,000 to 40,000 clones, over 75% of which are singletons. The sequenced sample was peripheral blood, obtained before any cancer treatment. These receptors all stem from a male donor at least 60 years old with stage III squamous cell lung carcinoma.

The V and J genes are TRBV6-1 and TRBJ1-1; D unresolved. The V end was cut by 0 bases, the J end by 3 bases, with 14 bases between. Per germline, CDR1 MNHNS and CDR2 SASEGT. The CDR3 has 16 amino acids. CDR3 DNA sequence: TGTGCCAGCAGTGAAGCGATAACCCTAAGGGACACTGAAGCTTTCTTT. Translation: CASSEAITLRDTEAFF.

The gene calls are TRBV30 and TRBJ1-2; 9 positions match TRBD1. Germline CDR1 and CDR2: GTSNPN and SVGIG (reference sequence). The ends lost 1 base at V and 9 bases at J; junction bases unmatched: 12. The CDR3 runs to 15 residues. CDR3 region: CAWSATLTGGASYTF. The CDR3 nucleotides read TGTGCCTGGAGTGCAACCCTTACAGGGGGCGCGAGCTACACCTTC.

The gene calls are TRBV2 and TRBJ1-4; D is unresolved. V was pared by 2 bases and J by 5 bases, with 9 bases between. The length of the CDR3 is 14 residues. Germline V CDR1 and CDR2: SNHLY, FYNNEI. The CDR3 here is CASSESAGNEKLFF. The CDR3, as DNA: TGTGCCAGCAGTGAATCGGCAGGCAATGAAAAACTGTTTTTT.

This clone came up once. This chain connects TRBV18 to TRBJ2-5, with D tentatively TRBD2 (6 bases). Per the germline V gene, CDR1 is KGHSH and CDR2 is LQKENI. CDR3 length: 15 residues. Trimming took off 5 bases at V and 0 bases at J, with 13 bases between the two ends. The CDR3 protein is CASSSNSGNQETQYF. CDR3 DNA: TGTGCCAGCTCATCGAATAGCGGTAACCAAGAGACCCAGTACTTC.

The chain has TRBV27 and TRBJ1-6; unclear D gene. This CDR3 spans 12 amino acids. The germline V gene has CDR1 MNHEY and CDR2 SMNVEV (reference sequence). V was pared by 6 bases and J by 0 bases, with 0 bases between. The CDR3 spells CASSSYNSPLHF. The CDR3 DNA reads TGTGCCAGCAGCTCCTATAATTCACCCCTCCACTTT.

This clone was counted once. DNA of the CDR3: TGTGCCAGCAGTGGCAATGGTTATGCAACTAATGAAAAACTGTTTTTT. Its protein product is CASSGNGYATNEKLFF. The J gene is TRBJ1-4, the V gene TRBV27, with D unclear. The V end lost 5 bases, the J end lost 0 bases, and 13 bases lay between the germline ends. CDR1 and CDR2 from the germline V gene are MNHEY and SMNVEV (reference sequence). The CDR3 contains 16 residues.

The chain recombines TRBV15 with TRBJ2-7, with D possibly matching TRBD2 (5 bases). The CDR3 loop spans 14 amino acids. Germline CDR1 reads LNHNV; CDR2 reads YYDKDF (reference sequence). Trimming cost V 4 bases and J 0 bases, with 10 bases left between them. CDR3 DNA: TGTGCCACCAGCAAAAGCGGCAGCTCCTACGAGCAGTACTTC. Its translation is CATSKSGSSYEQYF.

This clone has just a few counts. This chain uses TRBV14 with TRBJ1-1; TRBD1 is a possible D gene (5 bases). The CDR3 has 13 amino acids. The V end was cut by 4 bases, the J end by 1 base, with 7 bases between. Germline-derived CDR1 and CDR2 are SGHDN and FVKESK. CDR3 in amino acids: CASSRDWNTEAFF. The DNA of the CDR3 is TGTGCCAGCAGCCGGGACTGGAACACTGAAGCTTTCTTT.

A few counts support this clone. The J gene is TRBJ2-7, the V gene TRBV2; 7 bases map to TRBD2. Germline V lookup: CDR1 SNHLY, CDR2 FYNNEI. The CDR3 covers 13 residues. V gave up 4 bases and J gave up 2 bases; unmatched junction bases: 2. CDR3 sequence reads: CASSAGRAYEQYF. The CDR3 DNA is TGTGCCAGCAGTGCAGGGAGGGCCTACGAGCAGTACTTC.

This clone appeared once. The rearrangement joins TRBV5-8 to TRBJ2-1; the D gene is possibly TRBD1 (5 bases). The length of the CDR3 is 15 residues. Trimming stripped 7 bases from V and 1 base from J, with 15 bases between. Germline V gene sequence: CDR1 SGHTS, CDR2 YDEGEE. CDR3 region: CASPTPRVSYNEQFF. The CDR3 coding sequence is TGTGCCAGCCCTACTCCCAGGGTATCCTACAATGAGCAGTTCTTC.

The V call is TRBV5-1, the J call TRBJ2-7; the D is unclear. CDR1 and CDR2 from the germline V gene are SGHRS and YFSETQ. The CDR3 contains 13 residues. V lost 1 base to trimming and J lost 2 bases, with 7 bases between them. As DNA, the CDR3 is TGCGCCAGCAGCTTGTACACAGCCTACGAGCAGTACTTC. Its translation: CASSLYTAYEQYF.

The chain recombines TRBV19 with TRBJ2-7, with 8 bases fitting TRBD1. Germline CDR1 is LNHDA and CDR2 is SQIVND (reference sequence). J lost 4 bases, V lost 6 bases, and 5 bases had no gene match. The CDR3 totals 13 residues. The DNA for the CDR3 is TGTGCCAGTAGCACTGACAGGGGTTACGAGCAGTACTTC. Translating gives CASSTDRGYEQYF.

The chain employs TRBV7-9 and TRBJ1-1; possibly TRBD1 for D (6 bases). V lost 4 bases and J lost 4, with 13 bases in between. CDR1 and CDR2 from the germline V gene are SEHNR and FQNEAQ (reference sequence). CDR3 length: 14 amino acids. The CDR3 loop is CASSSTQGSTEAFF. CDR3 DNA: TGTGCCAGCAGCTCAACACAGGGTTCCACTGAAGCTTTCTTT.

CDR3 sequence: CASSLSGFTDTQYF. The CDR3 DNA reads as TGCGCCAGCAGCTTGTCCGGGTTCACAGATACGCAGTATTTT. The chain recombines TRBV5-1 with TRBJ2-3; D gene ambiguous. Germline assignment: CDR1 SGHRS and CDR2 YFSETQ. The ends were cut back, 1 base at V and 2 bases at J, with 8 bases in the middle. The CDR3 runs to 14 residues.

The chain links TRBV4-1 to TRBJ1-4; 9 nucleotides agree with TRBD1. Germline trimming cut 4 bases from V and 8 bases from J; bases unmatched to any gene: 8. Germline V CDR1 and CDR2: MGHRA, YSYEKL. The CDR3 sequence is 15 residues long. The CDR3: CASSLKRDRAEKLFF. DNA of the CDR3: TGCGCCAGCAGCCTTAAACGGGACAGGGCCGAAAAACTGTTTTTT.

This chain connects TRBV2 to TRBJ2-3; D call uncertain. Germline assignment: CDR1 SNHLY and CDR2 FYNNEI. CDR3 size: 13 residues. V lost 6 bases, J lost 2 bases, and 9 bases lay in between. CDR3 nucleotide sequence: TGTGCCAGCAGAAGGGATACCACAGATACGCAGTATTTT. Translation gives CASRRDTTDTQYF. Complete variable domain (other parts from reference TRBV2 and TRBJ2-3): EPEVTQTPSHQVTQMGQEVILRCVPISNHLYFYWYRQILGQKVEFLVSFYNNEISEKSEIFDDQFSVERPDGSNFTLKIRSTKLEDSAMYFCASRRDTTDTQYFGPGTRLTVL.

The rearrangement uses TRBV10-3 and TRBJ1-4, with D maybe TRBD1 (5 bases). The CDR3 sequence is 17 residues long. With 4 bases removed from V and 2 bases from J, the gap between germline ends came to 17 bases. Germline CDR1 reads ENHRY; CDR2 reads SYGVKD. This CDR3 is CAISGGVRESTNEKLFF. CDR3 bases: TGTGCCATCAGTGGGGGGGTTCGAGAATCGACTAATGAAAAACTGTTTTTT.

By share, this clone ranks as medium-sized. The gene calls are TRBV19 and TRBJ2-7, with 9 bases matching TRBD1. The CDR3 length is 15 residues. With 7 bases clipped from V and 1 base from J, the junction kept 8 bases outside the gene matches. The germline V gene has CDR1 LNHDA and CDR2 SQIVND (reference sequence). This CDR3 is CASTPTGQGSYEQYF. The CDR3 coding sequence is TGTGCCAGTACCCCCACGGGACAGGGATCCTACGAGCAGTACTTC.